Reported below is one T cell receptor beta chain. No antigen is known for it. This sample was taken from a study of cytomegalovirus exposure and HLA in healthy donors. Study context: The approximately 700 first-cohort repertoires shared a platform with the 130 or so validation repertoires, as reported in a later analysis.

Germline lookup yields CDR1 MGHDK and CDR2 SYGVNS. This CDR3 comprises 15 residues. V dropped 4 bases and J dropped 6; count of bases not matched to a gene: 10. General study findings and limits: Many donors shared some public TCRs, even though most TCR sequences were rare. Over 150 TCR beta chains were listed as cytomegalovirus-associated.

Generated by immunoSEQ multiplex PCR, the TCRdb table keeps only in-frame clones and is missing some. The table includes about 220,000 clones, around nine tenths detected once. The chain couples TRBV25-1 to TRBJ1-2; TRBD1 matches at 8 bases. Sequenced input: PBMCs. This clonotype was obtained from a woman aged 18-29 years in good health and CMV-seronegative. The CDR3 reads CASSARTGYLDGYTF. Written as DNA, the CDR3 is TGTGCCAGCAGTGCTCGGACAGGGTATTTGGATGGCTACACCTTC.